This T cell receptor (beta chain) comes out of a study of blood T cell repertoires in COVID-19. Across the whole study: COVID-19 samples collected from the United States, Italy and Spain covered acute and convalescent phases. PBMCs, B-cell-depleted T cells, or T cells provided the cDNA or gDNA that made up the material.

The V gene end was trimmed by 5 bases and the J gene end by 0 bases; junction bases not matched to a gene: 9. The germline gives CDR1 MNHNY, CDR2 SVGAGI (reference sequence). The CDR3 length is 18 residues. Original analysis: Using reference gene primer amplification, nucleated cell counts were estimated. Using immunoSEQ multiplex PCR, the repertoire was profiled, and TCRdb retains in-frame clones only, with some absent. That table gives V, J and clone size, and the DNA gave D and trimming. The data hold about 83,000 clones, with 70% to 90% observed a single time. The TCR was taken from an elderly man with active or convalescent COVID-19. The sequenced sample consisted of peripheral blood. The chain employs TRBV6-6 and TRBJ1-6; the match to TRBD1 covers 8 bases. This CDR3 reads CASSLRTGRHSYNSPLHF. The CDR3, as DNA: TGTGCCAGCAGTCTGCGGACAGGGAGGCACTCCTATAATTCACCCCTCCACTTT.